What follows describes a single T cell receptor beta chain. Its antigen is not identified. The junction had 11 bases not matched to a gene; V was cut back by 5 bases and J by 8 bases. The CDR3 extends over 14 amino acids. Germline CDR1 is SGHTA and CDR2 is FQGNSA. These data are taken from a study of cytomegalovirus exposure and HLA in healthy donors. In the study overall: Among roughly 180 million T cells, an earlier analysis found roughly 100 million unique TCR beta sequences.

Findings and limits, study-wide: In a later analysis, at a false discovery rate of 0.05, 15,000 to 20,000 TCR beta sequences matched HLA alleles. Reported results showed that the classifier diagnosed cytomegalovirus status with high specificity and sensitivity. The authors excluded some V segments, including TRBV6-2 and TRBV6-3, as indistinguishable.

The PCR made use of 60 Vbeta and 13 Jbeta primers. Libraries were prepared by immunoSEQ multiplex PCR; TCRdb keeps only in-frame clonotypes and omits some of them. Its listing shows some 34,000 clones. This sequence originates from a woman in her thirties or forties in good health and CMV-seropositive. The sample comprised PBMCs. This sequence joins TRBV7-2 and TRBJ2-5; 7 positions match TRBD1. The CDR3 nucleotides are TGTGCCAGCAGCGTCCCCGGGACAGACAAAACCCAGTACTTC. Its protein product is CASSVPGTDKTQYF.